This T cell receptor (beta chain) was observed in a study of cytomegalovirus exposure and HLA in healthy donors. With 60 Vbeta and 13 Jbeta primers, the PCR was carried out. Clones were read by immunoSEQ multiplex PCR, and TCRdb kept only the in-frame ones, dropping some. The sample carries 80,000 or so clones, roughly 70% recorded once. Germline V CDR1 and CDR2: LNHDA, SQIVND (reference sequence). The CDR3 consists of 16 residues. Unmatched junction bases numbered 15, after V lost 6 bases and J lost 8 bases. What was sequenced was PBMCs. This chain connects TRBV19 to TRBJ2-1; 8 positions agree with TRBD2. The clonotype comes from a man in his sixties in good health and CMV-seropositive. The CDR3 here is CASRRLGAGAAHEQFF. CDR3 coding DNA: TGTGCCAGTAGGCGTCTGGGAGCGGGAGCAGCCCATGAGCAGTTCTTC.